The 20 T cell receptor beta chains given below trace back to one sample, sequenced in a study of identical twins. TCRdb redid the calling of the 5' RACE reads with MiXCR, one entry per CDR3 protein. The data hold hundreds of thousands of distinct CDR3 sequences, with around 5.7% observed a single time. The sample comprised naive T cells sorted from blood. The origin of the receptors is a man aged 18 to 35 in good health.

This sequence joins TRBV5-5 and TRBJ2-1; possible D gene TRBD2, 5 bases. The CDR3 length is 13 residues. The ends were cut back, 4 bases at V and 9 bases at J, with 14 bases in the middle. Looked up from germline, CDR1 is SGHKS and CDR2 is YYEKEE (reference sequence). CDR3 nucleotide sequence: TGTGCCAGCAGCCCGACCCCTAGCTTTGAGCAGTTCTTC. This codes for CASSPTPSFEQFF.

The chain joins TRBV27 to TRBJ2-7, with D maybe TRBD1 (5 bases). The V gene lost 6 bases and the J gene lost 4 bases, with 13 bases spanning the gap. The CDR3 is made up of 13 amino acids. In germline, CDR1 is MNHEY, CDR2 SMNVEV (reference sequence). CDR3 DNA: TGTGCCAGCAGCCGAAGGGGCCCGTACGAGCAGTACGTC. This gives the protein CASSRRGPYEQYV.

This clonotype was recorded once. As the CDR3 is not closed by the conserved phenylalanine or tryptophan, this likely results from a read error. CDR3 amino acids: CASSTWGGETQYS. For the CDR3, the DNA is TGTGCCAGCAGCACCTGGGGGGGTGAGACCCAGTACTCC. The chain recombines TRBV7-2 with TRBJ2-5; 7 bases align to TRBD2. V lost 5 bases and J lost 5; bases outside the gene matches: 5. There are 13 residues in the CDR3. CDR1 is SGHTA and CDR2 is FQGNSA in the germline V gene.

This clonotype was seen at least ten times. This sequence joins TRBV12-5 and TRBJ2-7; the match to TRBD2 covers 7 bases. The germline CDR1 and CDR2 sequences are LGHNT and FRNRAP. Unmatched junction bases numbered 4, after V lost 6 bases and J lost 2 bases. The CDR3 has 13 amino acids. CDR3 nucleotide sequence: TGTGCTAGTGGACTCGGGACTACCTACGAGCAGTACGTC. It encodes CASGLGTTYEQYV.

The CDR3 region is CASSKIGRTNTEAFF. The CDR3 nucleotides read TGTGCCAGCAGCAAAATAGGACGCACGAACACTGAAGCTTTCTTT. The chain joins TRBV21-1 to TRBJ1-1. TRBV21-1 is assigned pseudogene status. This CDR3 region has 15 residues.

This clonotype appeared a few times. This rearrangement joins TRBV2 to TRBJ2-5; 7 bases match TRBD2. After removal of 1 base from V and 5 bases from J, the junction contained 19 bases not matched to a gene. CDR3 length: 19 amino acids. The V gene's germline CDR1 is SNHLY and CDR2 FYNNEI. The DNA for the CDR3 is TGTGCCAGCAGTGAAGACCGTGTAGGGCTAGCGGCCTTCGATGAGACCCAGTACTTC. This sequence encodes CASSEDRVGLAAFDETQYF.

Ten or more counts support this clonotype. The rearrangement joins TRBV6-5 to TRBJ1-5; no definite D call. In germline, CDR1 is MNHEY, CDR2 SVGAGI. The V and J ends lost 2 bases and 4 bases respectively, with 9 bases between them. This CDR3 comprises 14 residues. The CDR3 coding sequence is TGTGCCAGCAGTTACGGGCAGGCAAATCAGCCCCAGCATTTT. Translation: CASSYGQANQPQHF.

This clonotype was seen more than once but under ten times. The rearrangement joins TRBV5-1 to TRBJ2-1, with 13 bases fitting TRBD2. V lost 3 bases to trimming and J lost 8 bases; unmatched junction nucleotides: 8. Germline loops: CDR1 SGHRS, CDR2 YFSETQ. This CDR3 is built from 16 residues. The chain's CDR3 is CASSWGTSGKVYEQFF. Here the CDR3 DNA reads TGCGCCAGCAGCTGGGGGACTAGCGGGAAGGTCTATGAGCAGTTCTTC. The full variable domain, completed using reference TRBV5-1 and TRBJ2-1, is KAGVTQTPRYLIKTRGQQVTLSCSPISGHRSVSWYQQTPGQGLQFLFEYFSETQRNKGNFPGRFSGRQFSNSRSEMNVSTLELGDSALYLCASSWGTSGKVYEQFFGPGTRLTVL.

This rearrangement joins TRBV10-3 to TRBJ2-1, with D perhaps TRBD2 (6 bases). The CDR3 has 11 amino acids. V lost 6 bases to trimming and J lost 7 bases, with 7 bases between them. Looked up from germline, CDR1 is ENHRY and CDR2 is SYGVKD. The CDR3 DNA sequence: TGTGCCATCAGACTAGCAAATGAGCAGTTCTTC. This translates into CAIRLANEQFF.

The V gene is TRBV12-3 or TRBV12-4, the J gene TRBJ1-2; D perhaps matches TRBD1 (6 bases). The ends were cut back, 1 base at V and 5 bases at J, with 20 bases in the middle. The CDR3 has 17 amino acids. DNA for the CDR3: TGTGCCAGCAGTTTAGAAAGGGGGGTCGGTCGGATATATGGCTACACCTTC. It yields the protein CASSLERGVGRIYGYTF.

This clonotype was seen many times. The V gene is TRBV6-2 or TRBV6-3, the J gene TRBJ1-5; D not certain. The ends were cut back, 2 bases at V and 10 bases at J, with 9 bases in the middle. Germline-derived CDR1 and CDR2 are MNHEY and SVGEGT. The CDR3 covers 12 residues. The CDR3 sequence is CASSYPKGPQHF. In DNA form, the CDR3 reads TGTGCCAGCAGTTACCCGAAGGGACCCCAGCATTTT.

This clonotype showed up many times. The chain couples TRBV30 to TRBJ2-1, with TRBD2 identical over 7 bases. Per the germline V gene, CDR1 is GTSNPN and CDR2 is SVGIG (reference sequence). This CDR3 contains 17 residues. Trimming removed 3 bases from V and 5 bases from J; junction bases left unmatched: 16. In nucleotides, the CDR3 is TGTGCCTGGAGCAGGAGGACTAGACAAATACGGCACAATGAGCAGTTCTTC. This sequence encodes CAWSRRTRQIRHNEQFF.

The chain employs TRBV7-9 and TRBJ2-3; the match to TRBD2 covers 10 bases. J was trimmed by 1 base and V by 2 bases; bases with no gene match: 3. Germline loops: CDR1 SEHNR, CDR2 FQNEAQ (reference sequence). The CDR3 is made up of 16 amino acids. Here the CDR3 DNA reads TGTGCCAGCAGCTTACCAGCGGGGGGGCGCACAGATACGCAGTATTTT. It codes for CASSLPAGGRTDTQYF.

This clonotype was seen ten or more times. V usage is TRBV24-1 and J usage is TRBJ2-1; D is unresolved. The ends were cut back, 6 bases at V and 7 bases at J, with 6 bases in the middle. Per the germline V gene, CDR1 is KGHDR and CDR2 is SFDVKD. This CDR3 contains 11 residues. The CDR3 DNA follows: TGTGCCACCAGTAAGAAAAATGAGCAGTTCTTC. Protein sequence: CATSKKNEQFF.

This chain connects TRBV29-1 to TRBJ1-1; maybe TRBD1 (6 bases). V was cut by 6 bases and J by 2 bases, with 19 bases left in between. Germline CDR1 is SQVTM and CDR2 is ANQGSEA. The CDR3 is 15 residues long. CDR3 protein: CSVNFRQVTNTEAFF. DNA for the CDR3: TGCAGCGTAAATTTCCGACAGGTAACAAACACTGAAGCTTTCTTT.

This clonotype was counted at least ten times. The chain joins TRBV5-1 to TRBJ2-2; D is unresolved. There are 16 residues in the CDR3. The germline V gene encodes CDR1 SGHRS and CDR2 YFSETQ. Trimming cost V 4 bases and J 0 bases, with 13 bases left between them. DNA for the CDR3: TGCGCCAGCAGCGCCGACGGATACGCGAACACCGGGGAGCTGTTTTTT. Encoded protein: CASSADGYANTGELFF.

Many counts were recorded for this clonotype. This chain links TRBV5-1 with TRBJ1-2; TRBD1 matches 9 bases. The CDR3 extends over 16 amino acids. CDR1 SGHRS and CDR2 YFSETQ come from the germline V gene. The J segment lost 8 bases and the V segment lost 4 bases, leaving 15 bases of the junction unmatched. The CDR3 DNA sequence: TGCGCCAGCAGCCCAACTACAGGGGGCCCCAGTATCGGCTACACCTTC. It yields the protein CASSPTTGGPSIGYTF.

This clonotype was detected many times. The CDR3 DNA is TGCAGTGCTAGAGTGGGGATCGGCAATCAGCCCCAGCATTTT. Encoded protein: CSARVGIGNQPQHF. V usage is TRBV20-1 and J usage is TRBJ1-5; unclear D gene. The V gene's germline CDR1 is DFQATT and CDR2 SNEGSKA (reference sequence). This CDR3 is 14 amino acids long. The V and J ends lost 1 base and 2 bases respectively, with 9 bases between them.

This clonotype has only a few counts. V gene TRBV7-2 combines with J gene TRBJ2-7; a weak D match, TRBD1 (6 bases). This CDR3 comprises 16 residues. Per the germline V gene, CDR1 is SGHTA and CDR2 is FQGNSA. With 5 bases removed from V and 1 base from J, the gap between germline ends came to 18 bases. The CDR3 is CASSLAGLGASYEQYF. CDR3 DNA: TGTGCCAGCAGCCTCGCCGGTCTGGGGGCGTCCTACGAGCAGTACTTC.

This clonotype was detected ten times or more. The chain links TRBV20-1 to TRBJ1-1; the D is unclear. The ends were cut back, 0 bases at V and 1 base at J, with 3 bases in the middle. There are 12 residues in the CDR3. Looked up from germline, CDR1 is DFQATT and CDR2 is SNEGSKA (reference sequence). CDR3: CSAREENTEAFF. CDR3 DNA sequence: TGCAGTGCTAGAGAGGAGAACACTGAAGCTTTCTTT.